This TCR beta chain was profiled in a study of Graves' ophthalmopathy and Graves' hyperthyroidism. Findings and caveats of the study: Built on 13 signatures, a model told ophthalmopathy apart from stable hyperthyroidism with about 90% sensitivity and 70% to 82% specificity. The model predicted ophthalmopathy progression with more than 70% sensitivity and around 72% specificity. Blood shared most expanded thyroid clonotypes above 0.001 frequency.

This clonotype was counted ten times or more. The target antigen is unknown. TCR beta CDR3 amplification used RNA transcripts. After a first-round RT-PCR with HTBI primers, a second-round multiplex PCR was run. TCRdb re-analysed the multiplex PCR reads in MiXCR, keeping a single row per CDR3 protein. The table has fewer than 650,000 distinct CDR3 sequences, 20% to 25% seen once; the top ten hold approximately 7%. Hyperthyroidism showing no ophthalmopathy within 18 months of follow-up was stable. The CDR3 consists of 13 residues. Germline CDR1 reads SNHLY; CDR2 reads FYNNEI. The V and J ends lost 3 bases and 5 bases respectively, with 8 bases between them.

This receptor was identified in a woman between 18 and 29 years old with stable Graves' hyperthyroidism. Some clones in this sample may be carry-over from other donors' samples. The chain combines TRBV2 with TRBJ1-5; D might be TRBD1 (5 bases). What was sequenced was peripheral blood. CDR3 DNA sequence: TGTGCCAGCAGTGATGAAGGGGATCAGCCCCAGCATTTT. The encoded protein is CASSDEGDQPQHF.